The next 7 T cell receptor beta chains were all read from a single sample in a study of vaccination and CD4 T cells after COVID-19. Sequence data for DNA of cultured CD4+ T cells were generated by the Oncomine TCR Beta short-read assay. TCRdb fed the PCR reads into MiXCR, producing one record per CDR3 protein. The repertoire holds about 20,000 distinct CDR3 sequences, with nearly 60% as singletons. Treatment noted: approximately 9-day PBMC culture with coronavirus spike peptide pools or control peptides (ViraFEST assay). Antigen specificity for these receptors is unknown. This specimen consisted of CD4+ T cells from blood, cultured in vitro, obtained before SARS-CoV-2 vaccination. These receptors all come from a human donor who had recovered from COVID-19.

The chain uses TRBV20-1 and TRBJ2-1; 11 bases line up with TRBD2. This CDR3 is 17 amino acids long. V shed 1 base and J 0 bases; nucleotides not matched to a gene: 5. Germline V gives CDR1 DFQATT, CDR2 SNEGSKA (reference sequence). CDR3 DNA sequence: TGCAGTGCTAGAGGTACTAGCGGGAGAAACTCCTACAATGAGCAGTTCTTC. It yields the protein CSARGTSGRNSYNEQFF.

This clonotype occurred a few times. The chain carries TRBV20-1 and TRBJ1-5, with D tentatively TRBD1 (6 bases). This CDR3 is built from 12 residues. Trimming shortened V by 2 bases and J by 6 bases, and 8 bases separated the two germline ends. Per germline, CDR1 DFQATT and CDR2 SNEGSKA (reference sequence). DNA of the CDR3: TGCAGTGCTAGACAGGGGTTTCAGCCCCAGCATTTT. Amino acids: CSARQGFQPQHF.

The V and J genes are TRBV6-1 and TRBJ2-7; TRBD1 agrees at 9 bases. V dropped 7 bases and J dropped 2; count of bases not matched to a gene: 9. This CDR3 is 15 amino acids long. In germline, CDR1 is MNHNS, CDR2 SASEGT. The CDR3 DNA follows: TGTGCCAGCATCCTCCCCCGGGACAGGGCCTACGAGCAGTACTTC. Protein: CASILPRDRAYEQYF.

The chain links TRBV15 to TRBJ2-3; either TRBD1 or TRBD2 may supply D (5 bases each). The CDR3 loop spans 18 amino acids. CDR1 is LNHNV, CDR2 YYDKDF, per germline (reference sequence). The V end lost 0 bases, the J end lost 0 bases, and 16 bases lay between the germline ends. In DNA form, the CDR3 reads TGTGCCACCAGCAGAGATTTTGCCCAGGGACCTAGCACAGATACGCAGTATTTT. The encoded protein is CATSRDFAQGPSTDTQYF.

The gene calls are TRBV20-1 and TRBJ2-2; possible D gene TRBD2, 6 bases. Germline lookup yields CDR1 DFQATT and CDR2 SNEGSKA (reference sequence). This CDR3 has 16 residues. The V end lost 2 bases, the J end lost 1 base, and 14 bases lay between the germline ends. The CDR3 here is CSARLWRDQNTGELFF. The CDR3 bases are TGCAGTGCTAGACTCTGGCGGGACCAGAACACCGGGGAGCTGTTTTTT.

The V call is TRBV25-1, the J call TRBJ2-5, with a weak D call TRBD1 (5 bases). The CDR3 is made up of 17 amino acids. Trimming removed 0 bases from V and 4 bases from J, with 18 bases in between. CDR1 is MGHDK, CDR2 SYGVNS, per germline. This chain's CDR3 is CASSEYRSRDGLETQYF. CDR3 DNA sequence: TGTGCCAGCAGTGAATATCGGTCCAGGGATGGTTTAGAGACCCAGTACTTC.

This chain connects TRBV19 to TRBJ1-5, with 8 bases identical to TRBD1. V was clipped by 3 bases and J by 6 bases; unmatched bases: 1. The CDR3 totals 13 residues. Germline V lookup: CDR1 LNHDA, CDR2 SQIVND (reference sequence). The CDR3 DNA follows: TGTGCCAGTAGTATGGACAGGGCTCAGCCCCAGCATTTT. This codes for CASSMDRAQPQHF.